Presented here are 20 T cell receptor beta chains from one specimen sequenced in a study of blood T cell repertoires in COVID-19. Profiling relied on immunoSEQ multiplex PCR, and the TCRdb table lists in-frame clones only, not all of them. The profile covers roughly 150,000 clones, with approximately 87% appearing a single time and roughly 4.3% taken by the ten largest. The specimen was PBMCs or T cells enriched from blood (not recorded which). These receptors all come from a man aged 50-59 years in a cohort exposed to, infected with or recovered from COVID-19 (not recorded which).

This chain links TRBV9 with TRBJ2-7, with D possibly being TRBD1 (6 bases). V dropped 3 bases and J dropped 6 bases, with 16 bases sitting between them. Germline V gives CDR1 SGDLS, CDR2 YYNGEE. The CDR3 consists of 14 residues. The CDR3 bases are TGTGCCAGCAGCGCCGGACAGACCCCGGGCGAGCAGTACTTC. Translated, it gives CASSAGQTPGEQYF.

This clone was detected only once. V is TRBV2 and J is TRBJ2-1; 7 bases map to TRBD2. The junction had 7 bases not matched to a gene; V was cut back by 6 bases and J by 2 bases. Germline V gene lookup returns CDR1 SNHLY and CDR2 FYNNEI. This CDR3 region has 15 residues. The CDR3 loop reads CASSPERGAYNEQFF. The CDR3 DNA sequence: TGTGCCAGCAGCCCCGAGCGGGGAGCCTACAATGAGCAGTTCTTC.

This chain joins TRBV5-1 and TRBJ2-2, with no clear D. Per germline, CDR1 SGHRS and CDR2 YFSETQ. There are 13 residues in the CDR3. Trimming shortened V by 2 bases and J by 3 bases, and 5 bases separated the two germline ends. CDR3 protein: CASSFPDTGELFF. The CDR3 nucleotides are TGCGCCAGCAGCTTCCCCGACACCGGGGAGCTGTTTTTT.

V usage is TRBV6-6 and J usage is TRBJ1-5; 8 nucleotides match TRBD1. The trim removed 5 bases at V and 6 bases at J, leaving 9 bases unmatched. The germline V gene encodes CDR1 MNHNY and CDR2 SVGAGI (reference sequence). The CDR3 is 15 amino acids. The CDR3 reads CASSSQTGVIQPQHF. The CDR3 bases are TGTGCCAGCAGTAGTCAGACAGGGGTTATTCAGCCCCAGCATTTT.

The rearrangement uses TRBV3-1 (or the pseudogene TRBV3-2) and TRBJ1-2; the D gene is possibly TRBD1 (5 bases). CDR3 length equals 14 residues. Germline-derived CDR1 and CDR2 are LGHDT and YNNKEL (reference sequence). The V end was cut by 1 base, the J end by 5 bases, with 11 bases between. CDR3 sequence (DNA): TGTGCCAGCAGCCAAGGGGGGGGAGGATATGGCTACACCTTC. Translating gives CASSQGGGGYGYTF.

The count of this clone is one. The V call is TRBV2, the J call TRBJ1-4, with D unresolved. Germline V gene data show CDR1 as SNHLY and CDR2 as FYNNEI. The CDR3 is 15 amino acids. V lost 5 bases and J 10 bases, leaving 20 bases between the germline ends. CDR3 region: CASSIESIPNRKLFF. CDR3 coding DNA: TGTGCCAGCAGTATCGAAAGCATCCCGAACAGAAAACTGTTTTTT. The full variable domain, rest sourced from reference TRBV2 and TRBJ1-4, is EPEVTQTPSHQVTQMGQEVILRCVPISNHLYFYWYRQILGQKVEFLVSFYNNEISEKSEIFDDQFSVERPDGSNFTLKIRSTKLEDSAMYFCASSIESIPNRKLFFGSGTQLSVL.

The genes are TRBV4-1 and TRBJ2-5, with TRBD2 matching 15 bases. J was trimmed by 4 bases and V by 1 base; bases with no gene match: 4. The length of the CDR3 is 17 residues. Germline V gives CDR1 MGHRA, CDR2 YSYEKL. Here the CDR3 DNA reads TGCGCCAGCAGCCAAGGGACTAGCGGGGGGGTTCGAGAGACCCAGTACTTC. It encodes CASSQGTSGGVRETQYF.

The chain joins TRBV27 to TRBJ1-1; D perhaps matches TRBD1 (5 bases). Looked up from germline, CDR1 is MNHEY and CDR2 is SMNVEV (reference sequence). V was pared by 7 bases and J by 2 bases, with 14 bases between. This CDR3 has 14 residues. CDR3 region: CASNGGGTNTEAFF. In DNA form, the CDR3 reads TGTGCCAGCAACGGGGGGGGGACCAACACTGAAGCTTTCTTT.

V gene TRBV9 combines with J gene TRBJ2-1; 7 bases are a match to TRBD2. This CDR3 region has 15 residues. Germline V gene data show CDR1 as SGDLS and CDR2 as YYNGEE. V lost 7 bases, J lost 0 bases, and 7 bases stayed unmatched. The CDR3 nucleotides read TGTGCCAGCCAGGAGAGCGGGATCTCCTACAATGAGCAGTTCTTC. This sequence encodes CASQESGISYNEQFF.

This clone was recorded a few times. The chain has TRBV7-7 and TRBJ2-5; 10 nucleotides agree with TRBD1. Germline CDR1 and CDR2: SSHAT and FNYEAQ (reference sequence). The CDR3 has 14 amino acids. V lost 1 base, J lost 9 bases, and 5 bases stayed unmatched. CDR3 residues: CASSLGDRGSAQYF. CDR3 coding DNA: TGTGCCAGCAGCTTAGGGGACAGGGGCTCGGCCCAGTACTTC. The complete variable domain, with remaining parts taken from reference TRBV7-7 and TRBJ2-5, reads GAGVSQSPRYKVTKRGQDVTLRCDPISSHATLYWYQQALGQGPEFLTYFNYEAQPDKSGLPSDRFSAERPEGSISTLTIQRTEQRDSAMYRCASSLGDRGSAQYFGPGTRLLVL.

The rearrangement links TRBV27 to TRBJ1-5, with D perhaps TRBD1 (6 bases). Germline V gives CDR1 MNHEY, CDR2 SMNVEV (reference sequence). The germline V and J ends were trimmed by 2 bases and 9 bases, with 11 bases remaining between them. This CDR3 is built from 13 residues. The CDR3, as DNA: TGTGCCAGCAGTTTAAGGGGGACGGCGCCCCAGCATTTT. This encodes CASSLRGTAPQHF.

Only one count was recorded for this clone. The V call is TRBV6-5, the J call TRBJ1-1, with 9 bases aligning to TRBD1. CDR3 length: 14 amino acids. From germline, CDR1 is MNHEY and CDR2 SVGAGI. The V and J ends lost 4 bases and 5 bases, in that order; junction bases with no gene match: 5. CDR3 coding DNA: TGTGCCAGCAGTTGGGGACAGGGAGGGACTGAAGCTTTCTTT. Translated: CASSWGQGGTEAFF.

The chain uses TRBV6-6 and TRBJ2-7; D perhaps matches TRBD1 (5 bases). Trimming shortened V by 7 bases and J by 3 bases, and 19 bases separated the two germline ends. The CDR3 contains 15 residues. Germline-derived CDR1 and CDR2 are MNHNY and SVGAGI (reference sequence). The CDR3 DNA reads TGTGCCAGCAAAACGGAAAGGGGAAGAAGCTACGAGCAGTACTTC. Translation gives CASKTERGRSYEQYF.

This CDR3 is CASSPRAGVEEQYF. CDR3 DNA sequence: TGTGCCAGCTCACCTCGTGCAGGGGTGGAAGAGCAGTACTTC. The V call is TRBV18, the J call TRBJ2-7, with a weak D call TRBD1 (6 bases). The V gene's germline CDR1 is KGHSH and CDR2 LQKENI. Trimming left V 3 bases short and J 7 bases short, with 16 bases between. The CDR3 consists of 14 residues.

This clone has only a few counts. The chain recombines TRBV7-9 with TRBJ2-7; 11 positions match TRBD2. Per the germline V gene, CDR1 is SEHNR and CDR2 is FQNEAQ (reference sequence). The CDR3 is made up of 15 amino acids. Germline trimming cut 1 base from V and 5 bases from J; bases unmatched to any gene: 4. This CDR3 reads CASSLGSGRVNEQYF. CDR3 nucleotide sequence: TGTGCCAGCAGCTTAGGTAGCGGGAGGGTAAACGAGCAGTACTTC.

This chain uses TRBV29-1 with TRBJ2-1; D is unresolved. The CDR3 consists of 13 residues. CDR1 and CDR2 from the germline V gene are SQVTM and ANQGSEA. The germline V and J ends were trimmed by 1 base and 6 bases, with 10 bases remaining between them. CDR3 sequence (DNA): TGCAGCGTTGAAGTAAACAGCCCCAATGAGCAGTTCTTC. It codes for CSVEVNSPNEQFF.

This chain joins TRBV5-1 and TRBJ1-1, with a possible D match to TRBD1 (5 bases). The CDR3 consists of 15 residues. CDR1 is SGHRS and CDR2 is YFSETQ in the germline V gene. V lost 0 bases and J lost 4, with 13 bases in between. The CDR3 is CASSLAAGSGTEAFF. The CDR3 bases are TGCGCCAGCAGCTTGGCCGCAGGGTCGGGCACTGAAGCTTTCTTT.

The chain joins TRBV10-3 to TRBJ2-1; 9 nucleotides line up with TRBD2. Germline V gene sequence: CDR1 ENHRY, CDR2 SYGVKD. The CDR3 length is 15 residues. J was trimmed by 8 bases and V by 0 bases; bases with no gene match: 5. CDR3 residues: CAISESASGRHEQFF. The CDR3 DNA sequence: TGTGCCATCAGTGAGTCGGCCAGCGGGAGGCATGAGCAGTTCTTC.

The V call is TRBV9, the J call TRBJ2-1; TRBD2 might be the D (6 bases). V shed 3 bases and J shed 2 bases, with 15 bases lying between them. The CDR3 spans 16 residues. Looked up from germline, CDR1 is SGDLS and CDR2 is YYNGEE. CDR3 DNA: TGTGCCAGCAGCGGAAACCGGGAGTCGACCTACAATGAGCAGTTCTTC. Translating gives CASSGNRESTYNEQFF.

The chain combines TRBV2 with TRBJ2-5; D is possibly TRBD2 (5 bases). Germline V lookup: CDR1 SNHLY, CDR2 FYNNEI. Trimming cost V 6 bases and J 5 bases, with 16 bases left between them. This CDR3 spans 14 amino acids. In DNA form, the CDR3 reads TGTGCCAGCAGAGGCCGGGGTCAGCTCGAGACCCAGTACTTC. Amino acids: CASRGRGQLETQYF.